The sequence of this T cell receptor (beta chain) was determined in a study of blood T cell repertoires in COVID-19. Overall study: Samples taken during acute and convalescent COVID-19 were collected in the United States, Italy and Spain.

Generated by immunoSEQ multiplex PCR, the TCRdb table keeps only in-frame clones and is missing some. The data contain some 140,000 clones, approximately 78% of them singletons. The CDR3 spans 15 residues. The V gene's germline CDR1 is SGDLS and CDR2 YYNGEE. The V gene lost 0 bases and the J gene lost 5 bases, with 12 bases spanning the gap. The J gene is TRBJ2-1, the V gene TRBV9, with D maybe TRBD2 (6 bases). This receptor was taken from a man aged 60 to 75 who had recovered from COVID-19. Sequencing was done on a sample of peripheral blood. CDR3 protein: CASSVEGTPNNEQFF. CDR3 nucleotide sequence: TGTGCCAGCAGCGTAGAAGGGACTCCTAACAATGAGCAGTTCTTC.